This T cell receptor (beta chain) originates from a study of T cells after yellow fever vaccination. Study results and limitations: Reappearance after the booster was observed for most primary-vaccination clones (roughly 97% CD4, approximately 90% CD8).

In its sample, this clonotype was seen many times. Its antigen is as yet unknown. There are 15 residues in the CDR3. V lost 4 bases, J lost 5 bases, and 17 bases lay in between. Germline CDR1 is SGHNT and CDR2 is YYREEE (reference sequence). Making TCR cDNA involved 5'RACE template switching, which added UMIs and a universal primer site. MiXCR was run by TCRdb on the 5' RACE reads, yielding one entry per CDR3 protein. The table records over 150,000 distinct CDR3 sequences, approximately 6% of them present only once. The chain carries TRBV5-4 and TRBJ2-3; D is perhaps TRBD1 (5 bases). This receptor was identified in a young man who received the YFV17D yellow fever vaccine. The sample in question was CD4+ T cells sorted from PBMCs, obtained on the day of the first yellow fever vaccination. CDR3 nucleotides: TGTGCCAGCAGCCCGGGTGTGGGGCCGGGAGATACGCAGTATTTT. This encodes CASSPGVGPGDTQYF.